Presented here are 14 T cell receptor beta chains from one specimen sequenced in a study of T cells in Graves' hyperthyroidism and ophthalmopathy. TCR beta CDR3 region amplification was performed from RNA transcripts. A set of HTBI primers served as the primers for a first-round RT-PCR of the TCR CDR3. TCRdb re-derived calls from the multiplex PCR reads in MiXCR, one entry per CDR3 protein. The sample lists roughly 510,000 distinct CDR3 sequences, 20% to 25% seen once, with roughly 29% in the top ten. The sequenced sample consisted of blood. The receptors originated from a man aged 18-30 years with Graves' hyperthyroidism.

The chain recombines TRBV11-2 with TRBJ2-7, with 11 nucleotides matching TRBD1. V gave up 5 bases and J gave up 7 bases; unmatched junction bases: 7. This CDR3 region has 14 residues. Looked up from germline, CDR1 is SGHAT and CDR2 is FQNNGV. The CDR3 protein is CASSRGQGAREQYF. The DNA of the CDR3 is TGTGCCAGCAGCCGAGGACAGGGGGCGCGAGAGCAGTACTTC. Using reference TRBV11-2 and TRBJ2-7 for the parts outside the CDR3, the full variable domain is EAGVAQSPRYKIIEKRQSVAFWCNPISGHATLYWYQQILGQGPKLLIQFQNNGVVDDSQLPKDRFSAERLKGVDSTLKIQPAKLEDSAVYLCASSRGQGAREQYFGPGTRLTVT.

CDR3 DNA: TGTGCCAGCAGCTTAGCACAGGGGGCGAAAACTGAAGCTTTCTTT. It specifies CASSLAQGAKTEAFF. This sequence joins TRBV7-9 and TRBJ1-1, with 9 bases aligning to TRBD1. This CDR3 comprises 15 residues. The trim removed 0 bases at V and 5 bases at J, leaving 4 bases unmatched. CDR1 and CDR2 (germline): SEHNR, FQNEAQ (reference sequence).

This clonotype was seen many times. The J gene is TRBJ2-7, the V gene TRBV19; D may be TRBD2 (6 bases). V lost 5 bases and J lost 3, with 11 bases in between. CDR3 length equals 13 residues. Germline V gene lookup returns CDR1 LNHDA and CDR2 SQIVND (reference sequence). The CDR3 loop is CASSATGSYEQYF. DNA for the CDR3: TGTGCCAGTAGTGCCACCGGGAGCTACGAGCAGTACTTC.

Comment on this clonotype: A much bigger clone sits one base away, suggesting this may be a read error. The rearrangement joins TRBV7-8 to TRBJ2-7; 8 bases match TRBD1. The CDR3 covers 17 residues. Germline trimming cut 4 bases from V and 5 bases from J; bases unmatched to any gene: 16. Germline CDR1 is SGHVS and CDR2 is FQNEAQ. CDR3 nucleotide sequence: TGTGCCAGCAGCTCGATTTCCCTGGACAGGGTTTACAACGAGCAGTACTTC. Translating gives CASSSISLDRVYNEQYF.

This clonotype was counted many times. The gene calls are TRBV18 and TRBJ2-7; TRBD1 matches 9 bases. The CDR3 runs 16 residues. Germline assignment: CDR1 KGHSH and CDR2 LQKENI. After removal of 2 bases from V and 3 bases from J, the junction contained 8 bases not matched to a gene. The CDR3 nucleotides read TGTGCCAGCTCACCAGGCGGTGACAGGGGGAGCTACGAGCAGTACTTC. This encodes CASSPGGDRGSYEQYF.

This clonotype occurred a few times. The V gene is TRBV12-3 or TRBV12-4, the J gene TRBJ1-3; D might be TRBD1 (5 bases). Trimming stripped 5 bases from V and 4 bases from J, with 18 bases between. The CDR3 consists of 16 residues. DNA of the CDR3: TGTGCCAGCAGTCCGGGGGGACTAGGGAGAGGAAACACCATATATTTT. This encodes CASSPGGLGRGNTIYF.

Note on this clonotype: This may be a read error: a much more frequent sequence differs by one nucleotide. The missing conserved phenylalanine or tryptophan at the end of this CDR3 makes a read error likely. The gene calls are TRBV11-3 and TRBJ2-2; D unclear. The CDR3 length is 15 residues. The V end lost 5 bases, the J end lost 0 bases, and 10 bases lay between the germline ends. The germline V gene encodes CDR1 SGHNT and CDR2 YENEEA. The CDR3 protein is CASSLRAANTGELFL. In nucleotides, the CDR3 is TGTGCCAGCAGCCTCCGTGCCGCGAACACCGGGGAGCTGTTTTTG.

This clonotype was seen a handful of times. CDR3 sequence (DNA): TGTGCCACCAGTGAAGGAGGGACAGGAGAATACGAGCAGTACTTC. Translating it yields CATSEGGTGEYEQYF. This chain links TRBV24-1 with TRBJ2-7, with 8 nucleotides matching TRBD1. The CDR3 runs to 15 residues. CDR1 and CDR2 from the germline V gene are KGHDR and SFDVKD. V shed 4 bases, J shed 4 bases, and the junction held 8 bases outside the gene matches.

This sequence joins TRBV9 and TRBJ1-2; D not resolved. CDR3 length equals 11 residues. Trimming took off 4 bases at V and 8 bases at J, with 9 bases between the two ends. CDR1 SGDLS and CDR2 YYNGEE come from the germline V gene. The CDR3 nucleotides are TGTGCCAGCAGCACGCGAGACGGCTACACCTTC. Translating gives CASSTRDGYTF.

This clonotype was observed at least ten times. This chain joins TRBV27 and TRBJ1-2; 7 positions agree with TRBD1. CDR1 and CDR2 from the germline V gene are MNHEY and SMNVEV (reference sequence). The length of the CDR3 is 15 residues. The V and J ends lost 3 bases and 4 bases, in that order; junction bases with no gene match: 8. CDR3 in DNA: TGTGCCAGCAGTTTTCGGGGACAGAACCTCTATGGCTACACCTTC. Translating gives CASSFRGQNLYGYTF.

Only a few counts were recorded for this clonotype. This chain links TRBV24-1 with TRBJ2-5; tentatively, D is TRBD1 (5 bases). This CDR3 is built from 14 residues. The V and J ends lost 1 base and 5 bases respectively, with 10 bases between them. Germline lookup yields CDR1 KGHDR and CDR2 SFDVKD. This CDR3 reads CATSDFRAEETQYF. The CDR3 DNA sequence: TGTGCCACCAGTGATTTCAGGGCGGAGGAGACCCAGTACTTC.

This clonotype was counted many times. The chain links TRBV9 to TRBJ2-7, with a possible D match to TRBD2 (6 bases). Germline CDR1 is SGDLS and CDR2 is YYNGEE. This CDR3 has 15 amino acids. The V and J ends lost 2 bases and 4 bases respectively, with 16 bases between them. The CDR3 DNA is TGTGCCAGCAGCGTTTCAGACCTCGGGAGTTACGAGCAGTACTTC. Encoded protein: CASSVSDLGSYEQYF.

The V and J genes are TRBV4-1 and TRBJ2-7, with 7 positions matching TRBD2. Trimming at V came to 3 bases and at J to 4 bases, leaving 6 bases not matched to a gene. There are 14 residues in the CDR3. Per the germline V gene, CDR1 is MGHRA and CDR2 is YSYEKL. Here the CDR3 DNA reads TGCGCCAGCAGCCAGGAACTAGCGTCGTACGAGCAGTACTTC. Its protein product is CASSQELASYEQYF.

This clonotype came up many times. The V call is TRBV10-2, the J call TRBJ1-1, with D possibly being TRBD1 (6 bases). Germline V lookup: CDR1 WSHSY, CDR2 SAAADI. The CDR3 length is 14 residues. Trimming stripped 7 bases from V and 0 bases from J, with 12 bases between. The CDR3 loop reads CASKGGPMNTEAFF. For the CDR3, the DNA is TGCGCCAGCAAAGGGGGACCGATGAACACTGAAGCTTTCTTT.